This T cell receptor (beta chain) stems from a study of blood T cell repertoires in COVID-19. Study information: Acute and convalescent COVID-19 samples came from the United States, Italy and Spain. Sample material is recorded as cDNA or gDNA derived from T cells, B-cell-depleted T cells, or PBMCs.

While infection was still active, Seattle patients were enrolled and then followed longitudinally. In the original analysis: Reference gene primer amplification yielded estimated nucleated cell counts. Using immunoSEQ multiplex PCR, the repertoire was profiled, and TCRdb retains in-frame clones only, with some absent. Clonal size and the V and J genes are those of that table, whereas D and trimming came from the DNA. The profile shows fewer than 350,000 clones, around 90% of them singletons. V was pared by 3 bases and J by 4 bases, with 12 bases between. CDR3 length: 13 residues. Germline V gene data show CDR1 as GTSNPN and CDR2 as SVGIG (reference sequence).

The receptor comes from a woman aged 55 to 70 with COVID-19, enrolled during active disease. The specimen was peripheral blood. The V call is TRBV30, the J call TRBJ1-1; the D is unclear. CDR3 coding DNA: TGTGCCTGGAGCTCCTCACGGGTCACTGAAGCTTTCTTT. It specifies CAWSSSRVTEAFF.